The source of this TCR beta chain is a study of blood T cell repertoires in COVID-19. Using immunoSEQ multiplex PCR, the repertoire was profiled, and TCRdb retains in-frame clones only, with some absent. The table records some 200,000 clones, approximately 90% of them present only once. The sequence came from a man aged 50 or older with acute or convalescent COVID-19. The sample was peripheral blood.

The CDR3 here is CASSPLDGYTF. CDR3 nucleotides: TGTGCCAGCTCACCATTAGATGGCTACACCTTC. This chain uses TRBV18 with TRBJ1-2, with D unclear. With 2 bases removed from V and 6 bases from J, the gap between germline ends came to 4 bases. Germline V gene sequence: CDR1 KGHSH, CDR2 LQKENI. The CDR3 covers 11 residues.